Given below is one TCR beta chain in context. This CDR3 is built from 16 residues. The ends lost 4 bases at V and 2 bases at J; junction bases unmatched: 9. In germline, CDR1 is SGHNT, CDR2 YYREEE (reference sequence). Clones were sequenced by immunoSEQ multiplex PCR, and TCRdb holds only the in-frame ones, with some missing. The sample lists about 130,000 clones; approximately 96% were seen once. These data are taken from a study of T cell changes during pregnancy in multiple sclerosis. The sequence came from a female donor with multiple sclerosis, enrolled in a pregnancy study. Sequenced material: peripheral blood, taken after pregnancy. V gene TRBV5-4 combines with J gene TRBJ2-3; TRBD1 matches 8 bases. The CDR3 sequence is CASSTSGTGFTDTQYF. The CDR3 nucleotides read TGTGCCAGCAGCACCTCCGGGACAGGTTTCACAGATACGCAGTATTTT. The variable domain in full, with the rest retrieved from reference TRBV5-4 and TRBJ2-3, is ETGVTQSPTHLIKTRGQQVTLRCSSQSGHNTVSWYQQALGQGPQFIFQYYREEENGRGNFPPRFSGLQFPNYSSELNVNALELDDSALYLCASSTSGTGFTDTQYFGPGTRLTVL.